A selection of T cell receptor beta chains follows, all from one sample in a study of OX40 agonist ivuxolimab in advanced cancers. Only in-frame clones appear in the TCRdb table, and some are missing; sequencing was by immunoSEQ multiplex PCR. The data contain 70,000 to 85,000 clones, approximately 81% of them singletons. Sequencing used CD4+ or CD8+ T cells sorted from blood, obtained in a trial of the OX40 agonist ivuxolimab. The receptor set was obtained from an adult with an advanced solid tumor such as melanoma, head and neck, liver or kidney cancer. CDR3s include the opening cysteine and the closing phenylalanine or tryptophan. The D gene is left open where the match is weak. Clone sizes are given selectively: once, few, many, or a class where the clone is expanded.

clone_size: .
j_call: TRBJ2-1
d_call: .
v_call: TRBV9
cdr3_nt: TGTGCCAGCAGCGTAGCTTTGGATGAGCAGTTCTTC
cdr3_aa: CASSVALDEQFF

clone_size: .
j_call: TRBJ1-1
d_call: TRBD1
v_call: TRBV4-3
cdr3_nt: TGCGCCAGCAGCCAAGGACTGCCGGGACAGCCCTCGCGGAACACTGAAGCTTTCTTT
cdr3_aa: CASSQGLPGQPSRNTEAFF

clone_size: .
j_call: TRBJ1-1
d_call: .
v_call: TRBV19
cdr3_nt: TGTGCCAGTAGTCGAGATGTGGGGCGCTTAAACACTGAAGCTTTCTTT
cdr3_aa: CASSRDVGRLNTEAFF

clone_size: .
j_call: TRBJ1-5
d_call: .
v_call: TRBV7-9
cdr3_nt: TGTGCCAGCAGCTTTAGCTCAGCAACGGGTCAGCCCCAGCATTTT
cdr3_aa: CASSFSSATGQPQHF

clone_size: .
j_call: TRBJ1-5
d_call: TRBD1
v_call: TRBV4-1
cdr3_nt: TGCGCCAGCAGCCAAGAGGGACAGGGATTACAGCCCCAGCATTTT
cdr3_aa: CASSQEGQGLQPQHF

clone_size: .
j_call: TRBJ1-2
d_call: TRBD1
v_call: TRBV28
cdr3_nt: TGTGCCAGCAGTTTACTCGGGACAGGGAACTATGGCTACACCTTC
cdr3_aa: CASSLLGTGNYGYTF

clone_size: .
j_call: TRBJ2-3
d_call: TRBD1
v_call: TRBV10-1
cdr3_nt: TGCGCCAGCAGTGACACCGGGACAGGGGTCCCAGATACGCAGTATTTT
cdr3_aa: CASSDTGTGVPDTQYF

clone_size: few
j_call: TRBJ2-7
d_call: .
v_call: TRBV4-2
cdr3_nt: TGTGCCAGCAGCCAAGAAAGGCAGGCCCACGAGCAGTACTTC
cdr3_aa: CASSQERQAHEQYF

clone_size: few
j_call: TRBJ1-1
d_call: .
v_call: TRBV9
cdr3_nt: TGTGCCAGCAGCGTAGACGGGACGTCGATCTCTGAAGCTTTCTTT
cdr3_aa: CASSVDGTSISEAFF

clone_size: .
j_call: TRBJ2-1
d_call: TRBD2
v_call: TRBV4-1
cdr3_nt: TGCGCCAGCAGCCAAGAAGGGCGGGGGAAGGAGCAGTTCTTC
cdr3_aa: CASSQEGRGKEQFF

clone_size: .
j_call: TRBJ2-2
d_call: .
v_call: TRBV7-7
cdr3_nt: TGTGCCAGCAGCCTCGGTGGGGGGTATCCCGGGGAGCTGTTTTTT
cdr3_aa: CASSLGGGYPGELFF

clone_size: .
j_call: TRBJ1-6
d_call: .
v_call: TRBV9
cdr3_nt: TGTGCCAGCAGCAGTGGGGTCAGCTATAATTCACCCCTCCACTTT
cdr3_aa: CASSSGVSYNSPLHF

clone_size: .
j_call: TRBJ2-7
d_call: .
v_call: TRBV28
cdr3_nt: TGTGCCATCCGGGGCCAGACCTACGAGCAGTACTTC
cdr3_aa: CAIRGQTYEQYF

clone_size: few
j_call: TRBJ2-7
d_call: .
v_call: TRBV27
cdr3_nt: TGTGCCAGCAGTTTTCGGGGGTCCTCCTACGAGCAGTACTTC
cdr3_aa: CASSFRGSSYEQYF

clone_size: .
j_call: TRBJ2-1
d_call: .
v_call: TRBV7-9
cdr3_nt: TGTGCCAGCAGCTTGATAGCTGACAATGAGCAGTTCTTC
cdr3_aa: CASSLIADNEQFF

clone_size: .
j_call: TRBJ2-2
d_call: TRBD2
v_call: TRBV7-2
cdr3_nt: TGTGCCAGCAGCTTAAGGCTAGCGGAGAACACCGGGGAGCTGTTTTTT
cdr3_aa: CASSLRLAENTGELFF

clone_size: .
j_call: TRBJ2-7
d_call: TRBD2
v_call: TRBV19
cdr3_nt: TGTGCCAGTAGTACCCTACTAGCGGGGGGGTCTTACGAGCAGTACTTC
cdr3_aa: CASSTLLAGGSYEQYF

clone_size: .
j_call: TRBJ2-1
d_call: .
v_call: TRBV19
cdr3_nt: TGTGCCAGTAGTATAGGTCCACACCCGGAGCAGTTCTTC
cdr3_aa: CASSIGPHPEQFF